What follows are 6 T cell receptor beta chains derived from one specimen sequenced in a study of response to subunit inactivated influenza vaccine. TCRdb recomputed calls from the RT-PCR reads with MiXCR, one row per CDR3 protein. This sample has 600,000 to 700,000 distinct CDR3 sequences, with less than 15% found just once. Here the sequenced sample was PBMCs from blood, taken 14 days before vaccination. Every receptor here comes from a man aged 45 to 65 who received an inactivated influenza vaccine.

This sequence joins TRBV27 and TRBJ1-2; the D gene is possibly TRBD1 (6 bases). Germline V gene lookup returns CDR1 MNHEY and CDR2 SMNVEV (reference sequence). V lost 6 bases to trimming and J lost 2 bases, with 13 bases between them. The CDR3 has 14 residues. The CDR3: CASSQYQGNYGYTF. The CDR3 nucleotides are TGTGCCAGCAGCCAATACCAGGGGAACTATGGCTACACCTTC.

The rearrangement joins TRBV27 to TRBJ2-1; D gene ambiguous. V dropped 4 bases and J dropped 6 bases, with 16 bases sitting between them. The germline V gene has CDR1 MNHEY and CDR2 SMNVEV (reference sequence). This CDR3 contains 15 residues. The CDR3 is CASSSRAQPPNEQFF. CDR3 nucleotides: TGTGCCAGCAGTTCTAGGGCCCAGCCGCCCAATGAGCAGTTCTTC.

J is TRBJ2-7 and V is TRBV21-1. TRBV21-1 is a recognized pseudogene. The CDR3 is 12 amino acids. The CDR3 loop reads CASSKGFYEQYF. The CDR3 region has the DNA TGTGCCAGCAGCAAGGGCTTCTACGAGCAGTACTTC.

The chain carries TRBV6-5 and TRBJ1-5; D may be TRBD1 (6 bases). The CDR3 length is 14 residues. CDR1 is MNHEY and CDR2 is SVGAGI in the germline V gene. With 4 bases removed from V and 0 bases from J, the gap between germline ends came to 7 bases. CDR3 sequence (DNA): TGTGCCAGCAGTTGGACAGCTAGCAATCAGCCCCAGCATTTT. It codes for CASSWTASNQPQHF.

This clonotype was detected a few times. The chain employs TRBV9 and TRBJ2-5, with 9 bases that match TRBD2. CDR1 is SGDLS, CDR2 YYNGEE, per germline. J was trimmed by 2 bases and V by 0 bases; bases with no gene match: 8. The CDR3 contains 17 residues. The CDR3 nucleotides read TGTGCCAGCAGCGTAGATTGGCGGGAGGGCCGTCAAGAGACCCAGTACTTC. This sequence encodes CASSVDWREGRQETQYF.

Ten or more counts support this clonotype. V usage is TRBV20-1 and J usage is TRBJ2-7, with 8 bases identical to TRBD1. The V segment lost 0 bases and the J segment 1 base; nucleotides outside the gene matches: 8. Germline values: CDR1 DFQATT, CDR2 SNEGSKA (reference sequence). The CDR3 consists of 16 residues. The CDR3 loop is CSARDRVRDRSYEQYF. For the CDR3, the DNA is TGCAGTGCTAGAGATCGGGTCCGGGACAGGTCCTACGAGCAGTACTTC.